The source of this T cell receptor (beta chain) is a study of cytomegalovirus exposure and HLA in healthy donors (dated by TCRdb to 2016 to 2017). For context, the study as a whole: According to an earlier analysis of 587 of the donors, about 179 million T cells yielded 117 million unique TCR beta sequences and 250 to 350 Gb of sequence data. Along with the 666-subject first cohort, a separate validation cohort of over a hundred different subjects was used. All discovery cohort repertoires had been generated on a single sequencing platform. About 280 gigabases of sequencing data and tens of millions of unique TCR sequences made up an early release that covered 640 HLA-typed donors. Rather than using new phenotypic data, the later analysis identified candidate immune exposures from TCR beta sequences and from how often those sequences occurred across donors. The number of donors typed differed by locus, with about 629-630 for A, B, C, DRB1 and DQB1, 522 for DQA1, approximately 570 for DPA1, and some 440 for DPB1. To decide whether each TCR beta V gene segment behaved as functional or pseudogenic, an earlier analysis of fewer than 750 of the donors relied on high-throughput TCR beta sequencing. Among about 370 genotyped donors of the cohort, an average of around 250,000 unique TCR beta nucleotide sequences was sequenced per donor, of which roughly 17% were non-productive. A later analysis re-analyzed previously published TCR beta repertoires from 600 to 850 donors and added high-resolution HLA genotyping to study TCR occurrence patterns. Alongside the repertoire data, information on donor age, sex, ethnicity and CMV serostatus was compiled. The genetic ancestry cluster associated with self-reported Caucasian donors included 80% to 90% of the 398 genotyped donors. A later genetic analysis used genome-wide SNP genotypes for about 60% of the roughly 670 donors, treating that subset as a discovery cohort. The study used immunosequencing to profile the T cell repertoires of about 670 subjects and linked those repertoires to cytomegalovirus serostatus. HLA typing included class I and class II loci at four-digit resolution. The study aimed to test whether cataloging public T cell receptors could reveal signatures of past pathogen exposure. About 5 DR-DQ haplotypes were handled as single units for association and clustering, since linkage in the cohort was strong. To predict cytomegalovirus infection status, the study brought together high-throughput TCR immunosequencing, statistical association of individual TCRs with disease status, and machine learning.

The cohort was made up of approximately 670 healthy bone marrow donors. All cohort members were sampled while nominally healthy, although unrecorded immune exposures were likely present. The donor was CMV seronegative and belonged to the group of 380 or so seronegative cohort members. Every donor gave a peripheral blood sample, and the peripheral blood mononuclear cells from that sample were used for TCR beta sequencing. The Qiagen DNeasy Blood Extraction Kit was used to extract genomic DNA from the blood cell samples. A word on this clone: Its antigen is unknown. No base-level quality is on record; no much larger clone is a single base apart.

The junction shows trimming of 1 base on V and 7 bases on J, plus 9 bases between the germline ends. The CDR3 starts with the cysteine, ends with the phenylalanine, and has 14 residues. CDR3 DNA only is kept here, 42 bases in frame from base 1. CDR1 is given as SGDLS and CDR2 as YYNGEE, both from the germline V gene. Overall study results and their limits: A total of 150 to 200 TCR beta chains were listed by the study as associated with cytomegalovirus. Broadly in line with IMGT annotations, most TCR beta V segments showed up in productive rearrangements about 87% or about 30% of the time in an earlier analysis of several hundred of the donors. Presence/absence analyses assumed roughly uniform sequencing depth across donors, an assumption that may not hold. Only TCR beta chains were sequenced in this cohort, and the absence of alpha or paired-chain data limited detectable features. A later genetic analysis associated a missense DCLRE1C variant with V-gene and J-gene trimming of TCR beta chains, and an independent cohort replicated the association. Most TCR sequences were seen in very few donors, while some public TCRs were found in many individuals. It was suggested by the authors that the approach could potentially be generalized to other disease states and immunological phenotypes. In vitro tests confirmed that a few of the cytomegalovirus-associated TCR beta chains recognize cytomegalovirus antigens. A later genetic analysis reported fewer N-insertions in productive TCRs among donors in an Asian-associated ancestry cluster than the 666-donor mean. A later analysis found that HLA-associated TCR beta chains were more clonally expanded and had lower generation probabilities than equally common non-associated chains. Several of the top co-occurrence clusters appeared to be linked to parvovirus B19, influenza, CMV and Epstein-Barr virus, according to a later analysis. The sequencing pipeline was judged likely to have produced a cluster of highly shared sequence variants as a technical artifact. In a later analysis, the rate of TCR association differed among HLA loci, with DRB1 alleles having the most associated TCRs and HLA-C alleles having the fewest. Some IMGT-functional V segments, including TRBV6-2 and TRBV6-3, could not be told apart with the 87-base-pair reads, so those segments were excluded. A further reported finding was that TCR beta sequences accurately predicted the HLA-A and HLA-B alleles for most subjects in the first cohort. When HLA alleles, especially DR and DQ, strongly co-occurred, attributing TCR associations to individual alleles was difficult. Because counts were too low, about 18 rarely observed V segments, including chromosome 9 orphons, were excluded from the earlier analysis of 587 of the donors. Because HLA typing was missing for some donors at each locus, association tests included only the typed subset. Linkage disequilibrium might explain the correlated functional status among segregating V segments, but an unknown experimental factor could not be excluded. At a false discovery rate of 0.05, a later analysis linked under 20,000 TCR beta sequences to specific HLA alleles. The only immune exposure information available for the cohort was CMV serostatus. Most CMV-associated TCR beta chains appeared to be HLA-restricted in a later analysis, and the HLA associations seemed to be driven largely by CMV exposure. Cytomegalovirus status was reported to be diagnosed by the classifier with high specificity and sensitivity in both the original and validation cohorts.

Library construction relied on the immunoSEQ multiplex PCR assay. For the multiplex PCR, a mixture combining 60 forward primers for TCR Vbeta segments and 13 reverse primers for TCR Jbeta segments was used. Amplification of the CDR3 region of rearranged TCR beta genes was performed with a multiplex PCR assay on genomic DNA. On the Illumina HiSeq System, the amplified TCR beta libraries were sequenced as 87-base-pair reads. The study's processing was this. Across the 670 or so repertoires, a later analysis counted 75 million to 90 million unique TCR beta chains, around 10 million of which were shared by at least two donors. A nearest-neighbor algorithm error-corrected the raw reads and collapsed the reads into unique sequences, merging closely related sequences to remove PCR and sequencing errors. CDR3 sequences were aligned to IMGT reference sequences to assign V, D and J gene segments. For a sequence to be retained, a match of at least six nucleotides was required to both a V gene segment and a J gene segment. A rearrangement counted as productive if the CDR3 had no stop codons and remained in frame with V and J, and every other rearrangement counted as non-productive. Following IMGT convention, CDR3 was defined as the stretch from the second conserved V-encoded cysteine to the conserved J-encoded phenylalanine. The earlier analysis of 500 to 600 of the donors excluded sequences that lacked an unambiguous match to a single V gene segment. In an earlier analysis of a few hundred of the donors, V segments were called functional above 56.7% productive rearrangements and were called segregating when the between-donor standard deviation exceeded 5%. To diagnose cytomegalovirus status from the catalog of TCR beta chain sequences, a statistical classification framework was built. In a later analysis, TCR nucleotide sequences were compared against IMGT/GENE-DB human TR gene sequences so that V and J genes could be assigned. Using the TCRdist pipeline, a later analysis assigned CDR3 sequences along with most-parsimonious VDJ recombination scenarios. A later analysis defined each TCR beta chain by its CDR3 amino acid sequence plus V-gene family, and excluded reads lacking a unique V-gene family. As a way to deal with suspected cross-contamination and a sequencing artifact, a later analysis dropped hundreds of nucleotide sequences that were highly shared and had low generation probability. For each public chain, a later analysis derived a clonal expansion index from normalized ranks of inferred template counts within each repertoire. In a later analysis, generation probabilities were computed using a VDJ recombination model fitted to out-of-frame rearrangements, and the results were checked against IGoR. In a later analysis, hypergeometric tests were used to score TCR-TCR, TCR-HLA and TCR-CMV co-occurrence, with a repertoire-size bias correction applied to TCR pairs. A later analysis estimated false discovery rates by permuting HLA or CMV assignments 20 times. In a later analysis, co-occurring TCRs were grouped with DBSCAN, and TCRdist sequence similarity was added when clustering was performed within HLA-allele-positive subsets. Repertoires with fewer than 30,000 or more than 120,000 public chains were left out of co-occurrence clustering, as were five repertoires with anomalous nucleotide sharing. This is the immuneACCESS table as TCRdb keeps it, with only in-frame sequences that have V and J called. A part of the clones is gone; compared with another copy, unresolved V genes explain less than half, and the rest is unexplained. V, J and clone size derive from that table, while D and trimming were established from the DNA sequence. The sample contains about 180,000 clones, roughly 84% of them found a single time. The top ten clonotypes cover around 0.97% of the sample.

The sequenced sample was PBMCs. This clonotype was sampled from a man aged 25-45 years in good health and CMV-seronegative. The chain couples TRBV9 to TRBJ1-6, with no D gene named confidently. The DNA sequence is TGTGCCAGCAGCGTACGGGCGGGGAATTCACCCCTCCACTTT. Its coded protein is CASSVRAGNSPLHF.